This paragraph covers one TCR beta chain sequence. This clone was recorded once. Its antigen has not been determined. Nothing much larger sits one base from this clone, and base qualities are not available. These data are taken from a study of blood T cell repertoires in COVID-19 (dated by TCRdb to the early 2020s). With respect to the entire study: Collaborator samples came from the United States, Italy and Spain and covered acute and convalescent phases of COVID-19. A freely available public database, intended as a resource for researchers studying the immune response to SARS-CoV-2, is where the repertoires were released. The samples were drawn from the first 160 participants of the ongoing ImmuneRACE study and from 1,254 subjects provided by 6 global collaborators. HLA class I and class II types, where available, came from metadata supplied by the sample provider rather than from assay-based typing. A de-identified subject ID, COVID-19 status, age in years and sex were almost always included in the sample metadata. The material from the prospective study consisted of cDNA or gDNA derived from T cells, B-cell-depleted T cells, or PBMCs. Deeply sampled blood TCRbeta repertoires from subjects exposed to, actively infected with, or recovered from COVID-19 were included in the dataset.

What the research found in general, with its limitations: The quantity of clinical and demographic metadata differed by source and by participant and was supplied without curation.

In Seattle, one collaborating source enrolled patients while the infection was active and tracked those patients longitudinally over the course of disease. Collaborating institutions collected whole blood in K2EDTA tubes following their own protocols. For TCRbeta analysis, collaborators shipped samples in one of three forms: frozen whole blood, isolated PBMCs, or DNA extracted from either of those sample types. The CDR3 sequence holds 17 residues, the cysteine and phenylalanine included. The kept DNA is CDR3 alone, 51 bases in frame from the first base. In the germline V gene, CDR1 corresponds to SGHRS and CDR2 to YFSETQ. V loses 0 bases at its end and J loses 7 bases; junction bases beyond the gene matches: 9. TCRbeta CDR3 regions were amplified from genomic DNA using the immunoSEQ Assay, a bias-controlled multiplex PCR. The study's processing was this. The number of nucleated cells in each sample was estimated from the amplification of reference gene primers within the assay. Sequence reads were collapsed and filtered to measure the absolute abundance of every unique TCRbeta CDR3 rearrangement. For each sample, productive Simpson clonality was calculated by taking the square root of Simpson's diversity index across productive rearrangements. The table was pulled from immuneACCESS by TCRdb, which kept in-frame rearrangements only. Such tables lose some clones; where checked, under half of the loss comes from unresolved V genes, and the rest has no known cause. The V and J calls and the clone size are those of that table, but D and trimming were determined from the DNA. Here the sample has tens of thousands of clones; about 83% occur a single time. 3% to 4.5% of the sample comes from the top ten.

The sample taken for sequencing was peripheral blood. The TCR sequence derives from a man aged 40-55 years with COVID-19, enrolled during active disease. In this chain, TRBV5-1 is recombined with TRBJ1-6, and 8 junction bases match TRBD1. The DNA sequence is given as TGCGCCAGCAGCTTGGCCGATCCCGGGACAGGAAATTCACCCCTCCACTTT. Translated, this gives CASSLADPGTGNSPLHF.